The 18 T cell receptor beta chains below all came from one sample that was sequenced in a study of CD8 T cells in ankylosing spondylitis. TCRdb processed the 5' RACE reads anew with MiXCR; each CDR3 protein has one entry. The sample carries about 92,000 distinct CDR3 sequences, 8.8% recorded once. The sample taken for sequencing was blood, either unsorted or a sorted T cell fraction (not recorded which). These receptor sequences come from a male donor with ankylosing spondylitis or in good health (not recorded which).

This clonotype was seen ten or more times. V gene TRBV5-1 combines with J gene TRBJ1-1; the D is unclear. V was trimmed by 2 bases and J by 5 bases, leaving 7 bases between them. This CDR3 has 12 amino acids. Germline V lookup: CDR1 SGHRS, CDR2 YFSETQ. The CDR3 nucleotides are TGCGCCAGCAGCTTCGGCCAGACTGAAGCTTTCTTT. This encodes CASSFGQTEAFF.

This clonotype was counted at least ten times. The V call is TRBV6-4, the J call TRBJ2-7; 9 nucleotides agree with TRBD1. Per the germline V gene, CDR1 is MRHNA and CDR2 is SNTAGT. CDR3 length: 14 residues. J gave up 2 bases and V 5 bases, and 4 bases lay outside the gene matches. CDR3 in amino acids: CASSMGQGAYEQYF. CDR3 DNA: TGTGCCAGCAGTATGGGACAGGGCGCCTACGAGCAGTACTTC.

The rearrangement links TRBV5-1 to TRBJ2-7; TRBD2 matches 8 bases. The CDR3 length is 15 residues. V shed 1 base and J 2 bases; nucleotides not matched to a gene: 5. Germline lookup yields CDR1 SGHRS and CDR2 YFSETQ. Here the CDR3 reads CASSLTSGLTYEQYF. DNA for the CDR3: TGCGCCAGCAGCTTGACTAGCGGCCTGACCTACGAGCAGTACTTC.

This clonotype was found many times. The chain is built from TRBV12-3 or TRBV12-4 and TRBJ1-2, with unresolved D. V lost 7 bases and J 0 bases, leaving 15 bases between the germline ends. The CDR3 length is 15 residues. This chain's CDR3 is CASNPDLQANYGYTF. The CDR3 DNA follows: TGTGCCAGCAACCCAGACCTCCAAGCTAACTATGGCTACACCTTC.

This clonotype occurred many times. This chain links TRBV7-9 with TRBJ2-1; TRBD1 agrees at 7 bases. The CDR3 runs 17 residues. The ends lost 4 bases at V and 4 bases at J; junction bases unmatched: 13. In germline, CDR1 is SEHNR, CDR2 FQNEAQ (reference sequence). The CDR3 nucleotides read TGTGCCAGCAGCTCCATTAAAGACAGGGAGTGGTACAATGAGCAGTTCTTC. Amino acids: CASSSIKDREWYNEQFF.

The V call is TRBV7-9, the J call TRBJ2-1; D is unclear. V was trimmed by 1 base and J by 3 bases, leaving 10 bases between them. The CDR3 covers 15 residues. Germline CDR1 SEHNR, CDR2 FQNEAQ (reference sequence). The CDR3 reads CASSLGSGHYNEQFF. The CDR3 bases are TGTGCCAGCAGCTTAGGGTCAGGCCACTACAATGAGCAGTTCTTC.

At least ten counts were recorded for this clonotype. The rearrangement joins TRBV29-1 to TRBJ2-1; TRBD2 aligns across 15 bases. J gave up 4 bases and V 6 bases, and 1 base lay outside the gene matches. Germline-derived CDR1 and CDR2 are SQVTM and ANQGSEA. The CDR3 has 14 amino acids. The CDR3: CSVGTSGGYNEQFF. The CDR3 region has the DNA TGCAGCGTCGGGACTAGCGGGGGGTACAATGAGCAGTTCTTC.

This clonotype was seen ten or more times. This chain connects TRBV3-1 to TRBJ2-1; D call uncertain. CDR1 LGHDT and CDR2 YNNKEL come from the germline V gene (reference sequence). The CDR3 runs 15 residues. With 1 base removed from V and 4 bases from J, the gap between germline ends came to 11 bases. CDR3 bases: TGTGCCAGCAGCCAAGCCCTAGACACATACAATGAGCAGTTCTTC. This sequence encodes CASSQALDTYNEQFF.

This clonotype was detected many times. The chain combines TRBV12-3 or TRBV12-4 with TRBJ1-3; D gene unclear. CDR3 length equals 14 residues. V was shortened by 5 bases and J by 5 bases, with 13 bases between the two germline ends. The CDR3 reads CASSLGKIRNTIYF. The DNA of the CDR3 is TGTGCCAGCAGTCTCGGGAAGATAAGAAACACCATATATTTT.

The rearrangement links TRBV24-1 to TRBJ2-5, with 8 bases fitting TRBD2. The CDR3 has 14 residues. In germline, CDR1 is KGHDR, CDR2 SFDVKD. The trim removed 4 bases at V and 7 bases at J, leaving 7 bases unmatched. The CDR3 sequence: CATSDTGTRRTQYF. Here the CDR3 DNA reads TGTGCCACCAGTGACACCGGGACTAGAAGGACCCAGTACTTC.

This clonotype was seen at least ten times. The chain combines TRBV21-1 with TRBJ2-7; the D segment call TRBD2 is taken from the table without a DNA check. TRBV21-1 is designated a pseudogene. The CDR3 is 17 residues long. CDR3 coding DNA: TGTGCCAGCAGCTCCCCCGGGACTAGCGGGCTATACTACGAGCAGTACTTC. Amino acids: CASSSPGTSGLYYEQYF.

This clonotype was recorded at least ten times. J is TRBJ2-7 and V is TRBV20-1; 8 bases map to TRBD1. The V gene end was trimmed by 1 base and the J gene end by 4 bases; junction bases not matched to a gene: 9. Germline loops: CDR1 DFQATT, CDR2 SNEGSKA (reference sequence). This CDR3 has 15 amino acids. The CDR3 reads CSARGRQGTIYEQYF. CDR3 DNA sequence: TGCAGTGCTAGAGGGAGACAGGGGACGATTTACGAGCAGTACTTC.

This clonotype was observed at least ten times. The CDR3 DNA follows: TGTGCCAGCTCACCAAGGACCGATGGCTCCTACAATGAGCAGTTCTTC. Residues: CASSPRTDGSYNEQFF. The V gene is TRBV18, the J gene TRBJ2-1, with D unclear. The germline CDR1 and CDR2 sequences are KGHSH and LQKENI. Trimming pared 2 bases from V and 0 bases from J, leaving 11 bases between. The CDR3 is 16 amino acids.

Ten or more counts support this clonotype. The chain has TRBV25-1 and TRBJ1-4; D call uncertain. The CDR3 sequence is 17 residues long. V gave up 0 bases and J gave up 2 bases, with 13 bases separating them. Germline CDR1 is MGHDK and CDR2 is SYGVNS. The chain's CDR3 is CASSEYPSRTTNEKLFF. CDR3 nucleotides: TGTGCCAGCAGTGAATATCCTTCGCGGACGACTAATGAAAAACTGTTTTTT.

This clonotype was seen many times. The rearrangement joins TRBV29-1 to TRBJ2-5; no clear D. This CDR3 contains 14 residues. The germline gives CDR1 SQVTM, CDR2 ANQGSEA. Trimming took 4 bases from V and 0 from J, leaving 12 bases between them. CDR3 bases: TGCAGCGTTGGGTTCAGACGGGACCAAGAGACCCAGTACTTC. It codes for CSVGFRRDQETQYF.

This clonotype was counted only a few times. The J gene is TRBJ2-7, the V gene TRBV28; 9 bases map to TRBD1. CDR3 length equals 15 residues. V shed 6 bases and J 4 bases; nucleotides not matched to a gene: 10. Germline CDR1 is MDHEN and CDR2 is SYDVKM. CDR3 nucleotides: TGTGCCAGCAGAAGCTCCGGGACAGGGTCGTACGAGCAGTACTTC. As protein: CASRSSGTGSYEQYF. The whole variable domain, filled in from reference TRBV28 and TRBJ2-7, reads DVKVTQSSRYLVKRTGEKVFLECVQDMDHENMFWYRQDPGLGLRLIYFSYDVKMKEKGDIPEGYSVSREKKERFSLILESASTNQTSMYLCASRSSGTGSYEQYFGPGTRLTVT.

This clonotype was counted at least ten times. The CDR3 bases are TGTGCCAGCAGGGGGTCGGGAGAAGCTTTCTTT. Amino acid sequence: CASRGSGEAFF. This chain uses TRBV6-5 with TRBJ1-1, with unresolved D. The CDR3 spans 11 residues. The V gene lost 6 bases and the J gene lost 8 bases, with 10 bases spanning the gap. CDR1 is MNHEY and CDR2 is SVGAGI in the germline V gene.

This clonotype was picked up many times. The V and J genes are TRBV24-1 and TRBJ2-3; possible D gene TRBD1, 5 bases. The CDR3 sequence is 17 residues long. Germline values: CDR1 KGHDR, CDR2 SFDVKD. V was shortened by 2 bases and J by 0 bases, with 14 bases between the two germline ends. DNA for the CDR3: TGTGCCACCAGTGATTCCCCCTCCGCAGGGAGCACAGATACGCAGTATTTT. Translating gives CATSDSPSAGSTDTQYF.